The rows below give T cell receptor beta chains drawn from one sample of a study of T-cell memory formation after mild COVID-19. Each CDR3 protein is one row after TCRdb ran MiXCR on the 5' RACE reads. The sample includes 550,000 to 650,000 distinct CDR3 sequences, roughly 17% seen only once; the top ten take around 7.8%. Sequencing input: PBMCs or a T cell subset sorted from them (not recorded which). The receptor set was obtained from an adult woman who had mild COVID-19 (a few samples of this study predate the infection). Cell type and time point are not known. The CDR3 runs from the conserved cysteine through the conserved F or W. A D gene is named only where the DNA matches it firmly. Size tells how often a clone was seen (once, few, many) or the class of an expanded clone, and some rows leave it out.

>TRBD1|-|TRBV4-3
CASSQILITGGRDTEAFF
>TRBD1|few|TRBV6-4
CASRAGQGDHGYTF
>-|few|TRBV3-1
CASNDEFTDTQYF
>-|few|TRBV27
CASSPALANEKLFF
>-|-|TRBV3-1
CASSQALPYEQYF
>-|-|TRBV5-1
CASSLDPGDEQFF
>-|-|TRBV7-2
CASSLSYPIQTYGYTF
>TRBD1|-|TRBV5-1
CASRGGQGVDTQYF
>-|-|TRBV27
CAPANPEEDTQYF
>-|-|TRBV15
CATSRDLASGAFF
>-|few|TRBV2
CASSGLGGLAKNIQYF
>-|few|TRBV20-1
CSASGHQVNTEAFF
>TRBD1|few|TRBV4-3
CASSQDRTGRVEQFF
>-|-|TRBV24-1
CATSDPGKGPPYEQYF
>-|few|TRBV4-3
CATQPRTGSSYEQYF
>-|many|TRBV7-9
CASSSSGYEQYF
>TRBD2|many|TRBV24-1
CATSLGLAAAQETQYF
>-|few|TRBV9
CASSIGNEQYF
>TRBD2|-|TRBV9
CASSVLAGGITDTQYF
>-|few|TRBV7-9
CASSLDRGSRSSYEQYF
>-|-|TRBV20-1
CSAQRADTNSPLHF
>-|few|TRBV7-3
CASSLFSNAAGDTQYF
>TRBD1|-|TRBV19
CASSTSHRGLSYEQYF
>-|-|TRBV10-3
CAISSAQRPYGYTF
>-|many|TRBV10-3
CAISDPSNTGELFF
>-|many|TRBV5-1
CASSYRDPLISTDTQYF
>-|few|TRBV3-1
CASSPGYNSPLHF
>-|few|TRBV5-1
CASSLAQTQYF
>-|many|TRBV4-3
CASSQDRANTEAFF
>TRBD1|-|TRBV5-1
CASSSQGLGANVLTF
>-|-|TRBV6-2/TRBV6-3
CASSPVGATYNEQFF
>-|few|TRBV29-1
CSVVYPNYGYTF
>-|-|TRBV6-5
CASSSIRTAYNSPLHF
>TRBD2|-|TRBV20-1
CSAKSSGLAAYNEQFF
>TRBD1|few|TRBV10-3
CAISDQGASNQPQHF
>-|-|TRBV6-5
CASRTYEAEQETQYF
>-|-|TRBV2
CASSELATEAFF
>-|-|TRBV29-1
CSGMGHNNEQFF
>-|-|TRBV5-6
CASSGPGAESSYNEQFF
>-|-|TRBV5-5
CASSPSGDSYGYTF
>-|many|TRBV5-6
CASRQTGRGDTEAFF
>TRBD1|few|TRBV5-1
CASSAGQGGSEAFF
>-|few|TRBV5-5
CASSLAQGRNQPQHF
>-|few|TRBV5-1
CASSLGVDKQYF
>TRBD1|many|TRBV7-9
CASSRQGDQPQHF
>TRBD1|many|TRBV7-6
CASSLTGDRSSPLHF
>-|few|TRBV5-6
CASSLGRRLNYGYTF
>TRBD2|once|TRBV7-7
CASSLQAGGPDEQFF
>-|-|TRBV20-1
CSASTEGFPPNTEAFF
>TRBD1|few|TRBV7-2
CASSLDGTGSNEKLFF
>-|many|TRBV30
CAWSVRTDTEAFF
>TRBD2|many|TRBV6-4
CASSDSSGGADTQYF
>TRBD1|-|TRBV7-9
CASSRLGQGSAEAFF
>-|-|TRBV5-1
CASSSARGPQETQYF